This TCR beta chain stems from a study of T cell changes during pregnancy in multiple sclerosis (dated by TCRdb to between 2018 and 2021). Study-wide context: In women with multiple sclerosis, the researchers looked at how the T cell repertoire shifted as pregnancy progressed.

As for this clone: Its binding antigen is unknown. Base quality data are lacking; no much larger clone is found one base away.

Library creation used the immunoSEQ multiplex PCR assay. What TCRdb holds here is the immuneACCESS table cut down to in-frame rearrangements. Part of the clones is not present; checked against another copy, under half of the missing clones reflect an unresolved V gene, and the others are unexplained. The table for this sample lists approximately 60,000 clones; 93% of them were counted only once. About 0.33% of the sample comes from the top ten. The CDR3 numbers 15 residues from cysteine through phenylalanine. The DNA shown is the 45-base CDR3, in frame from base 1. V lost 2 bases and J lost 7 bases; the stretch between them is 20 bases long. From the germline V gene, CDR1 is SQVTM and CDR2 is ANQGSEA.

The receptor was derived from a female donor with multiple sclerosis, enrolled in a pregnancy study. The starting material was CD4+ T cells from peripheral blood mononuclear cells, obtained before pregnancy. The receptor chain draws on TRBV29-1 and TRBJ2-5; the best D guess is TRBD2, with 5 bases matching. The DNA is TGCAGCGTTGAATCTTCTCCGGGAAATTTTGGGACCCAGTACTTC. The encoded protein is CSVESSPGNFGTQYF.